This record concerns one TCR beta chain sequence. TCRdb re-derived calls from the RT-PCR reads in MiXCR, one entry per CDR3 protein. This table holds 550,000 to 750,000 distinct CDR3 sequences, more than 13% found once. Trimming removed 6 bases from V and 1 base from J, with 12 bases in between. This CDR3 is built from 14 residues. CDR1 DFQATT and CDR2 SNEGSKA come from the germline V gene (reference sequence). The sample taken for sequencing was memory CD4+ T cells from blood. The J gene is TRBJ2-2, the V gene TRBV20-1; D gene ambiguous. The receptor's source is a female donor in good health, serving as a healthy control. The CDR3 DNA is TGCAGTGCCCCCGGATCCGGGAACACCGGGGAGCTGTTTTTT. Its protein product is CSAPGSGNTGELFF.